This passage covers 10 T cell receptor beta chains from one sample sequenced in a study of blood T cell repertoires in COVID-19. TCRdb keeps only in-frame clones here, not all; method: immunoSEQ multiplex PCR. The sample has about 250,000 clones; about 87% are singletons. What was sequenced was PBMCs or T cells enriched from blood (not recorded which). Every receptor here comes from a woman aged 45-65 years who had recovered from COVID-19.

The chain carries TRBV30 and TRBJ2-2; tentative D call: TRBD1 (6 bases). The germline V gene encodes CDR1 GTSNPN and CDR2 SVGIG (reference sequence). The CDR3 runs 14 residues. With 1 base removed from V and 2 bases from J, the gap between germline ends came to 8 bases. The CDR3 sequence is CAWSGDTNTGELFF. The CDR3 region has the DNA TGTGCCTGGAGTGGGGACACCAACACCGGGGAGCTGTTTTTT.

The chain uses TRBV7-2 and TRBJ2-7; possible D gene TRBD2, 6 bases. The length of the CDR3 is 15 residues. Per germline, CDR1 SGHTA and CDR2 FQGNSA. V lost 1 base, J lost 7 bases, and 17 bases lay in between. The chain's CDR3 is CASSLVGWTNVEQYF. DNA of the CDR3: TGTGCCAGCAGCTTAGTTGGGTGGACTAACGTTGAGCAGTACTTC.

The DNA of the CDR3 is TGTGCCAGCTCAGGAGACAGCCTGGGGGGCTACACCTTC. Amino acids: CASSGDSLGGYTF. The chain couples TRBV3-1 (or the pseudogene TRBV3-2) to TRBJ1-2; perhaps TRBD1 as D (5 bases). The CDR3 has 13 amino acids. The germline CDR1 and CDR2 sequences are LGHDT and YNNKEL (reference sequence). V gave up 8 bases and J gave up 8 bases, with 18 bases separating them.

This clone has a single count. This chain uses TRBV28 with TRBJ2-7; TRBD1 matches 9 bases. The germline gives CDR1 MDHEN, CDR2 SYDVKM. After removal of 2 bases from V and 5 bases from J, the junction contained 7 bases not matched to a gene. The CDR3 consists of 15 residues. CDR3 DNA: TGTGCCAGCAGTTTAGCCGGGACAGGGTCCCACGAGCAGTACTTC. This codes for CASSLAGTGSHEQYF.

V is TRBV3-1 (or the pseudogene TRBV3-2) and J is TRBJ1-3; D is ambiguous. This CDR3 contains 15 residues. CDR1 LGHDT and CDR2 YNNKEL come from the germline V gene (reference sequence). Trimming stripped 6 bases from V and 0 bases from J, with 12 bases between. The CDR3 loop is CASSKIRFSGNTIYF. CDR3 coding DNA: TGTGCCAGCAGTAAAATCAGATTCTCTGGAAACACCATATATTTT.

This sequence joins TRBV4-1 and TRBJ2-2; 13 nucleotides align to TRBD2. The V gene end was trimmed by 5 bases and the J gene end by 6 bases; junction bases not matched to a gene: 9. This CDR3 spans 17 amino acids. Germline-derived CDR1 and CDR2 are MGHRA and YSYEKL. For the CDR3, the DNA is TGCGCCAGCAGCACGCGACCGGGACTAGCGGGATCCGGGGAGCTGTTTTTT. Translating gives CASSTRPGLAGSGELFF.

This clone appeared a few times. This sample also contains other DNA sequences that code for the same CDR3. The gene calls are TRBV6-2 or TRBV6-3 and TRBJ1-5; no reliable D call. V was cut by 2 bases and J by 6 bases, with 14 bases left in between. The CDR3 has 15 residues. Per germline, CDR1 MNHEY and CDR2 SVGEGT. DNA for the CDR3: TGTGCCAGCAGTTACAAAGCGGGTGGGCGTCAGCCCCAGCATTTT. It is translated as CASSYKAGGRQPQHF.

CDR3 loop: CASSLLGQGLIPSPLHF. Here the CDR3 DNA reads TGCGCCAGCAGCCTCCTGGGACAGGGTTTAATCCCCTCACCCCTCCACTTT. The chain combines TRBV4-3 with TRBJ1-6, with 9 bases matching TRBD1. The CDR3 is made up of 17 amino acids. Germline V gene data show CDR1 as LGHNA and CDR2 as YSLEER. J lost 10 bases, V lost 4 bases, and 14 bases had no gene match.

This chain links TRBV7-8 with TRBJ2-7; 8 positions agree with TRBD1. From germline, CDR1 is SGHVS and CDR2 FQNEAQ. Losses at the gene ends were 4 bases for V and 4 bases for J; bases not matched to a gene: 15. CDR3 length: 17 residues. CDR3 in amino acids: CASSSTFPGQANYEQYF. CDR3 nucleotide sequence: TGTGCCAGCAGCTCTACCTTTCCGGGACAGGCTAATTACGAGCAGTACTTC.

The gene calls are TRBV5-6 and TRBJ2-7, with D possibly matching TRBD1 (6 bases). Germline loops: CDR1 SGHDT, CDR2 YYEEEE. CDR3 length: 11 amino acids. The germline V and J ends were trimmed by 4 bases and 6 bases, with 8 bases remaining between them. In nucleotides, the CDR3 is TGTGCCAGCAGCGAACAGGGCGAGCAGTACTTC. Residues: CASSEQGEQYF.